What follows are 5 T cell receptor beta chains derived from one specimen sequenced in a study of radiation and T cells in renal cell carcinoma. Data came from immunoSEQ multiplex PCR; TCRdb stores just in-frame clones and leaves some out. The table records 150,000 to 200,000 clones, 88% of them present only once. The sample's time point: blood 4 weeks post-SBRT, at nephrectomy. The treatment was: 15 Gy SBRT to primary tumor, nephrectomy 4 weeks later. The specimen was blood, collected from a patient whose treatment included radiotherapy and nephrectomy. The receptors were sampled from a woman aged 45-65 years with renal cell carcinoma.

This clone was seen a single time. J is TRBJ1-4 and V is TRBV6-6, with a possible D match to TRBD1 (5 bases). Between the trimmed V and J ends, which lost 6 bases and 5 bases, there was a span of 13 bases. Germline loops: CDR1 MNHNY, CDR2 SVGAGI (reference sequence). This CDR3 is built from 14 residues. DNA for the CDR3: TGTGCCAGCAGGGGCCGCGGGGACAATGAAAAACTGTTTTTT. This gives the protein CASRGRGDNEKLFF.

The chain has TRBV6-5 and TRBJ2-2, with D possibly being TRBD1 (7 bases). This CDR3 has 14 residues. Germline V gene data show CDR1 as MNHEY and CDR2 as SVGAGI. V was clipped by 6 bases and J by 5 bases, with 13 bases between them. The CDR3 coding sequence is TGTGCCAGCAGACGGCCAGGGGGGACCGGGGAGCTGTTTTTT. This gives the protein CASRRPGGTGELFF.

The V gene is TRBV19, the J gene TRBJ1-6; 7 positions match TRBD1. V shed 4 bases, J shed 4 bases, and the junction held 10 bases outside the gene matches. In germline, CDR1 is LNHDA, CDR2 SQIVND (reference sequence). This CDR3 is 17 amino acids long. The CDR3, as DNA: TGTGCCAGTAGTACCCGGCCACAGACAGGGTATAATTCACCCCTCCACTTT. Translation gives CASSTRPQTGYNSPLHF.

The chain joins TRBV27 to TRBJ1-4; no clear D gene. The V gene lost 5 bases and the J gene lost 0 bases, with 10 bases spanning the gap. Germline CDR1 and CDR2: MNHEY and SMNVEV (reference sequence). This CDR3 spans 15 amino acids. CDR3 in DNA: TGTGCCAGCAGTGGCCGGTGGGCAACTAATGAAAAACTGTTTTTT. Amino acid sequence: CASSGRWATNEKLFF.

The chain carries TRBV15 and TRBJ1-4, with D tentatively TRBD1 (5 bases). V lost 0 bases and J 7 bases, leaving 12 bases between the germline ends. The CDR3 is 15 amino acids. Germline assignment: CDR1 LNHNV and CDR2 YYDKDF (reference sequence). CDR3 sequence reads: CATSRDIGAAEKLFF. The CDR3 DNA reads as TGTGCCACCAGCAGAGATATAGGGGCAGCTGAAAAACTGTTTTTT.